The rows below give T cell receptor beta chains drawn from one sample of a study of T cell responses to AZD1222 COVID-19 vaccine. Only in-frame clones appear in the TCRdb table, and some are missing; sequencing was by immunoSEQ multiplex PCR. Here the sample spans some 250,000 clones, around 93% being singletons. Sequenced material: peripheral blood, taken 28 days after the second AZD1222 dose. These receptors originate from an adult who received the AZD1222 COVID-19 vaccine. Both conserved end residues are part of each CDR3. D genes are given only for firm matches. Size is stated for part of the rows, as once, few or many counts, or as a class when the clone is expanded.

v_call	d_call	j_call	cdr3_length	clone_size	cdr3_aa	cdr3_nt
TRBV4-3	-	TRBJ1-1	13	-	CASSQDRLTEAFF	TGCGCCAGCAGCCAAGATAGGTTGACTGAAGCTTTCTTT
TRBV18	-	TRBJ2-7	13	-	CASSSSASYEQYF	TGTGCCAGCTCATCGAGTGCCTCCTACGAGCAGTACTTC
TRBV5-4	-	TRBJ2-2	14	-	CASSLARGDRELFF	TGTGCCAGCAGCTTGGCTAGGGGGGACCGGGAGCTGTTTTTT
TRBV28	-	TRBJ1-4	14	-	CASSFGGGEEKLFF	TGTGCCAGCAGTTTTGGTGGGGGGGAGGAAAAACTGTTTTTT
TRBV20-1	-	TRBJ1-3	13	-	CSASGVVGNTIYF	TGCAGTGCTAGTGGGGTCGTGGGAAACACCATATATTTT
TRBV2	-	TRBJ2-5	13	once	CASQFGTQETQYF	TGTGCCAGCCAATTCGGGACTCAAGAGACCCAGTACTTC
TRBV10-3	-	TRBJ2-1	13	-	CASNGGSYNEQFF	TGTGCCAGCAACGGGGGCTCCTACAATGAGCAGTTCTTC
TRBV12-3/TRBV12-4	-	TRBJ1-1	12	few	CASSQGWTEAFF	TGTGCCAGCAGTCAGGGTTGGACTGAAGCTTTCTTT
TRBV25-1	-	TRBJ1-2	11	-	CASSAGSGYTF	TGTGCCAGCAGTGCCGGCTCTGGCTACACCTTC
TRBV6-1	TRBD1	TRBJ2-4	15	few	CASSEEAGGKNIQYF	TGTGCCAGCAGTGAAGAGGCAGGGGGCAAAAACATTCAGTACTTC
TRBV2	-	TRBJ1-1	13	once	CASSRGRGTEAFF	TGTGCCAGCAGTAGGGGTAGGGGCACTGAAGCTTTCTTT
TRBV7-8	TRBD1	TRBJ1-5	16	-	CASSTTSGGAGQPQHF	TGTGCCAGCAGCACTACTTCAGGGGGCGCGGGTCAGCCCCAGCATTTT
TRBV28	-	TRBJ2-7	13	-	CASRRGQIYEQYF	TGTGCCAGCAGGCGAGGGCAGATTTACGAGCAGTACTTC
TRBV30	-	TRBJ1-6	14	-	CAWNPGEGYSPLHF	TGTGCCTGGAACCCGGGGGAGGGTTACTCACCCCTCCACTTT
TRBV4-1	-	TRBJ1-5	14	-	CASSQEWGNQPQHF	TGCGCCAGCAGCCAAGAGTGGGGCAATCAGCCCCAGCATTTT
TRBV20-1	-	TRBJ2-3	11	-	CSAIKGDTQYF	TGCAGTGCTATCAAAGGAGATACGCAGTATTTT
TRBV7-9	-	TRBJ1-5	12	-	CASSLGDQPQHF	TGTGCCAGCAGCTTGGGGGATCAGCCCCAGCATTTT
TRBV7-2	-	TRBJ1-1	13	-	CASSFGRGTEAFF	TGTGCCAGCAGCTTCGGCAGGGGCACTGAAGCTTTCTTT
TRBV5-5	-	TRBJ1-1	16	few	CASSLVAGVLRTEAFF	TGTGCCAGCAGCTTGGTGGCAGGGGTCCTTCGGACTGAAGCTTTCTTT
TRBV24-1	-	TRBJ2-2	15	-	CATSDWDKNTGELFF	TGTGCCACCAGTGATTGGGACAAGAACACCGGGGAGCTGTTTTTT
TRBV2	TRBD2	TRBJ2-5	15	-	CASRGPGGPQETQYF	TGTGCCAGCAGGGGTCCGGGGGGGCCTCAAGAGACCCAGTACTTC
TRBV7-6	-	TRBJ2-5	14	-	CASSVRRDGETQYF	TGTGCCAGCAGCGTGCGACGGGACGGAGAGACCCAGTACTTC
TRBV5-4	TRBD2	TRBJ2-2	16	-	CASSLWLAGGPGELFF	TGTGCCAGCAGCTTGTGGCTAGCGGGAGGGCCCGGGGAGCTGTTTTTT
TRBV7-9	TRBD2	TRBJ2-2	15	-	CASSLAGADTGELFF	TGTGCCAGCAGTCTAGCGGGGGCTGACACCGGGGAGCTGTTTTTT
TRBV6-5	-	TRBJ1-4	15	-	CASSSEVDGRGKLFF	TGTGCCAGCAGTTCAGAAGTTGACGGGCGGGGAAAACTGTTTTTT
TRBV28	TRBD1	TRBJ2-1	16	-	CASSPRAGGHYNEQFF	TGTGCCAGCAGTCCCCGGGCAGGGGGTCACTACAATGAGCAGTTCTTC
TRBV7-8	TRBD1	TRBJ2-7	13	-	CASSGYRGYEQYF	TGTGCCAGCAGCGGCTACAGGGGCTACGAGCAGTACTTC
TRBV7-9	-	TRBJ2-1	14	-	CASSHGLANNEQFF	TGTGCCAGCTCGCACGGCCTAGCCAACAATGAGCAGTTCTTC
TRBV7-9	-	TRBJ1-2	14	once	CASSLSEGSAGYTF	TGTGCCAGCAGCTTATCGGAGGGCTCAGCTGGCTACACCTTC
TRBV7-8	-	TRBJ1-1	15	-	CASSRGRGRGTEAFF	TGTGCCAGCAGCCGTGGGAGGGGAAGAGGCACTGAAGCTTTCTTT
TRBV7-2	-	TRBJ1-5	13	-	CASSSKSNQPQHF	TGTGCCAGCAGCTCGAAGAGCAATCAGCCCCAGCATTTT
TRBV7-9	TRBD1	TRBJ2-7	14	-	CASSPGTGEYEQYF	TGTGCCAGCAGCCCCGGGACAGGGGAATACGAGCAGTACTTC
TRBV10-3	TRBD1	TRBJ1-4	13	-	CAIRTGANEKLFF	TGTGCCATCAGGACAGGGGCTAATGAAAAACTGTTTTTT
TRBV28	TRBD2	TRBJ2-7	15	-	CASTRRRERIYEQYF	TGTGCCAGCACCCGGAGGCGGGAGCGAATCTACGAGCAGTACTTC
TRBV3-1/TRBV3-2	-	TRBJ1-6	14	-	CASSQDRGNSPLHF	TGTGCCAGCAGCCAAGATCGGGGTAATTCACCCCTCCACTTT
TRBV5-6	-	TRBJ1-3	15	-	CASSPTVIPGNTIYF	TGTGCCAGCAGCCCTACCGTAATACCCGGAAACACCATATATTTT
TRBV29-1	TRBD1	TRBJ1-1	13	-	CSVLPTGDREAFF	TGCAGCGTCCTCCCGACGGGGGACAGAGAAGCTTTCTTT
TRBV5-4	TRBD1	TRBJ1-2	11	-	CKTGGDYGYTF	TGTAAGACAGGGGGCGACTATGGCTACACCTTC
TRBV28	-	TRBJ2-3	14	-	CASRPPGPRDTQYF	TGTGCCAGCAGGCCCCCGGGGCCTAGAGATACGCAGTATTTT
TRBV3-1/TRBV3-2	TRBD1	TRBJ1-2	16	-	CASSQEGQGADYGYTF	TGTGCCAGCAGCCAAGAGGGCCAGGGGGCAGACTATGGCTACACCTTC
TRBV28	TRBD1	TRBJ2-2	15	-	CASSLTGGRTGELFF	TGTGCCAGCAGTCTGACAGGGGGACGAACCGGGGAGCTGTTTTTT
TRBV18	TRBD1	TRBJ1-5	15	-	CASSPGQGLTGPQHF	TGTGCCAGCTCACCGGGACAGGGCCTAACGGGGCCCCAGCATTTT
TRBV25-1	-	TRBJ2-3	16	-	CASSDASRGPTDTQYF	TGTGCCAGCAGTGATGCTTCGCGGGGGCCCACAGATACGCAGTATTTT
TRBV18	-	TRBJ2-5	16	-	CASSSGPRTNQETQYF	TGTGCCAGCTCATCCGGACCTCGGACGAACCAAGAGACCCAGTACTTC
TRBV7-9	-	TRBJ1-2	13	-	CASSLNTGYGYTF	TGTGCCAGCAGCTTAAACACGGGATATGGCTACACCTTC
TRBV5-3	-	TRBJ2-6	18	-	CARSGRLVPRSGANVLTF	TGTGCCAGAAGCGGCAGACTCGTACCTAGGTCTGGGGCCAACGTCCTGACTTTC
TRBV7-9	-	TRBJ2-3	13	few	CASSLSQLDTQYF	TGTGCCAGCAGCTTATCCCAGCTAGATACGCAGTATTTT
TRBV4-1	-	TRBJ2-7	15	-	CASSQEGRGVYEQYF	TGCGCCAGCAGCCAAGAAGGCAGGGGGGTCTACGAGCAGTACTTC
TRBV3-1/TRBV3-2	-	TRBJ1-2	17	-	CASSYLAGFSLGYGYTF	TGTGCCAGCAGCTACCTCGCTGGTTTTTCGTTGGGCTATGGCTACACCTTC
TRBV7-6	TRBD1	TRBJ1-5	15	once	CASSRDRGRSQPQHF	TGTGCCAGCAGCCGCGACAGGGGGCGAAGTCAGCCCCAGCATTTT
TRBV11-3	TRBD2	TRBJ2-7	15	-	CASSSPGGGFYEQYF	TGTGCCAGCAGCTCTCCGGGGGGGGGCTTCTACGAGCAGTACTTC
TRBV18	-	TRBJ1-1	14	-	CASSPQPVNTEAFF	TGTGCCAGCTCCCCGCAGCCAGTGAACACTGAAGCTTTCTTT
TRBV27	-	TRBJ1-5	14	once	CASSWGARNQPQHF	TGTGCCAGCAGTTGGGGGGCCCGCAATCAGCCCCAGCATTTT
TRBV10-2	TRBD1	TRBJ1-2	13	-	CASSSGGNYGYTF	TGCGCCAGCAGTTCAGGGGGCAACTATGGCTACACCTTC
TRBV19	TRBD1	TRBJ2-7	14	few	CASSKGNRGREQYF	TGTGCCAGTAGTAAAGGGAACAGGGGAAGGGAGCAGTACTTC
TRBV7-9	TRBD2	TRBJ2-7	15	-	CASSQSGRGGKEQYF	TGTGCCAGCAGCCAAAGCGGGAGAGGGGGGAAAGAGCAGTACTTC
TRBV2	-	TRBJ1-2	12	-	CASRPTQWGYTF	TGTGCCAGCAGACCGACCCAGTGGGGCTACACCTTC
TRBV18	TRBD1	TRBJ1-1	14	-	CASSRGQRNTEAFF	TGTGCCAGCTCACGGGGACAGAGAAACACTGAAGCTTTCTTT
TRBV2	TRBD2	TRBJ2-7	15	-	CASSEGRGGFYEQYF	TGTGCCAGCAGTGAAGGACGGGGGGGGTTTTACGAGCAGTACTTC